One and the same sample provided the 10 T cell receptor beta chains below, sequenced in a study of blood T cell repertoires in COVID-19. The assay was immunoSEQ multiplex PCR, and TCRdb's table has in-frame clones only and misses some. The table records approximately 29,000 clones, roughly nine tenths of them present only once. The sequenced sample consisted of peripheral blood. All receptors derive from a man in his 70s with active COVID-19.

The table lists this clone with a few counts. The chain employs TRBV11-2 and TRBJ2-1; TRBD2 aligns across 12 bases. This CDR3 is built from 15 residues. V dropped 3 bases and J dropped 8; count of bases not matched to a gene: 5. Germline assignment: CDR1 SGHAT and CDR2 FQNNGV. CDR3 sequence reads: CASSFGSSGRDEQFF. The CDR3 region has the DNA TGTGCCAGCAGCTTTGGGTCTAGCGGGAGGGATGAGCAGTTCTTC. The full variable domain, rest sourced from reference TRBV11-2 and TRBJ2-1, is EAGVAQSPRYKIIEKRQSVAFWCNPISGHATLYWYQQILGQGPKLLIQFQNNGVVDDSQLPKDRFSAERLKGVDSTLKIQPAKLEDSAVYLCASSFGSSGRDEQFFGPGTRLTVL.

CDR3 residues: CASSDRRNTEAFF. CDR3 nucleotide sequence: TGTGCCAGCAGTGATAGGAGGAACACTGAAGCTTTCTTT. V usage is TRBV25-1 and J usage is TRBJ1-1; D is undetermined. The CDR3 is 13 residues long. The V end was cut by 3 bases, the J end by 1 base, with 6 bases between. CDR1 and CDR2 (germline): MGHDK, SYGVNS.

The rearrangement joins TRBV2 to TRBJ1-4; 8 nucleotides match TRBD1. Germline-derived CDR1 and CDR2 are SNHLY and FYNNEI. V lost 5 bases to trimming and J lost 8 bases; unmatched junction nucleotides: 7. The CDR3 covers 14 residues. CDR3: CASSRQGTEEKLFF. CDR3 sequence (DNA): TGTGCCAGCAGTCGACAGGGGACGGAGGAAAAACTGTTTTTT. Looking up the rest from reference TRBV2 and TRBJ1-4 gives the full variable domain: EPEVTQTPSHQVTQMGQEVILRCVPISNHLYFYWYRQILGQKVEFLVSFYNNEISEKSEIFDDQFSVERPDGSNFTLKIRSTKLEDSAMYFCASSRQGTEEKLFFGSGTQLSVL.

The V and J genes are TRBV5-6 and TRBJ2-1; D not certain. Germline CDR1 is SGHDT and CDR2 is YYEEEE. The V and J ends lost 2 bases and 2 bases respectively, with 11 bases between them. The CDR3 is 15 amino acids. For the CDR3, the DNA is TGTGCCAGCAGCTTCGGTAGTCAACCCTACAATGAGCAGTTCTTC. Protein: CASSFGSQPYNEQFF.

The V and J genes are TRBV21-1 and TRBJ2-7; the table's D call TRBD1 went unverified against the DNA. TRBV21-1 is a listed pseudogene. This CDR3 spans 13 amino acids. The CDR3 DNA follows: TGTGCCATGTTGGGTGTGGGCCCCTACGAGCAGTACTTC. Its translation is CAMLGVGPYEQYF.

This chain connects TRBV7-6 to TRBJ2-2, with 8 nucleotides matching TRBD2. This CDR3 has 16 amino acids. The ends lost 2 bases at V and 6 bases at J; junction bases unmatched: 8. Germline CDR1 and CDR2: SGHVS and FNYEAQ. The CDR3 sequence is CASSLRREGGAGELFF. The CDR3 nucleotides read TGTGCCAGCAGCTTACGTCGGGAGGGAGGGGCCGGGGAGCTGTTTTTT.

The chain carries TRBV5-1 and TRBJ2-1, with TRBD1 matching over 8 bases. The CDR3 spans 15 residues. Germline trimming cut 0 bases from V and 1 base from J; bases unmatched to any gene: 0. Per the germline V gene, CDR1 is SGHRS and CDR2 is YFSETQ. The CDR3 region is CASSLGTGSYNEQFF. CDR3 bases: TGCGCCAGCAGCTTGGGGACAGGGTCCTACAATGAGCAGTTCTTC.

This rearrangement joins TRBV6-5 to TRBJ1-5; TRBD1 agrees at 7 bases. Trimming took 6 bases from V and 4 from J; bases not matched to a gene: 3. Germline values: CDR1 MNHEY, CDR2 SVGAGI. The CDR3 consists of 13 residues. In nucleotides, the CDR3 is TGTGCCAGCAGAACGACAGGGAATCAGCCCCAGCATTTT. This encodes CASRTTGNQPQHF.

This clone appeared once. This chain's CDR3 is CASSIRRESPLHF. CDR3 nucleotide sequence: TGCGCCAGCAGCATAAGGAGAGAGTCACCCCTCCACTTT. The chain joins TRBV4-1 to TRBJ1-6; D is unresolved. Trimming cost V 5 bases and J 10 bases, with 12 bases left between them. Germline lookup yields CDR1 MGHRA and CDR2 YSYEKL. The CDR3 contains 13 residues.

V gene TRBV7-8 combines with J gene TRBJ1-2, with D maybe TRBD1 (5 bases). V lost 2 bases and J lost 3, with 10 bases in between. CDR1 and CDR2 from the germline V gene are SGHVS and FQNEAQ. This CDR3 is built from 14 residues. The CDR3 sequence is CASSLNLGDYGYTF. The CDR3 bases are TGTGCCAGCAGCTTAAACCTAGGGGACTATGGCTACACCTTC.